This entry lists 21 T cell receptor beta chains sequenced from one sample in a study of blood T cell repertoires in COVID-19. Produced via immunoSEQ multiplex PCR; TCRdb's table is partial and in-frame only. This sample has 1,200 to 1,500 clones, with roughly 93% found just once. Sequencing was carried out using peripheral blood. These receptors all come from a human donor in a cohort sampled during active COVID-19.

This clone occurred once. This chain links TRBV2 with TRBJ2-7; tentatively, D is TRBD1 (7 bases). Looked up from germline, CDR1 is SNHLY and CDR2 is FYNNEI. The germline V and J ends were trimmed by 3 bases and 2 bases, with 14 bases remaining between them. The CDR3 contains 15 residues. This CDR3 is CASSDGGQPPYEQYF. CDR3 DNA sequence: TGTGCCAGCAGTGACGGGGGACAGCCGCCCTACGAGCAGTACTTC.

CDR3 loop: CASSRGLAGGRGDEQFF. The CDR3 DNA sequence: TGCGCCAGCAGCAGGGGACTAGCGGGGGGCCGCGGAGATGAGCAGTTCTTC. V usage is TRBV5-1 and J usage is TRBJ2-1, with 15 bases lining up with TRBD2. V lost 4 bases, J lost 8 bases, and 10 bases stayed unmatched. This CDR3 spans 17 amino acids. In germline, CDR1 is SGHRS, CDR2 YFSETQ.

This clone was detected a few times. This rearrangement joins TRBV6-2 or TRBV6-3 to TRBJ1-6; tentative D call: TRBD1 (6 bases). This CDR3 comprises 14 residues. Germline loops: CDR1 MNHEY, CDR2 SVGEGT. V was shortened by 2 bases and J by 9 bases, with 11 bases between the two germline ends. This chain's CDR3 is CASSYRQGSSPLHF. For the CDR3, the DNA is TGTGCCAGCAGTTACCGTCAGGGGAGTTCACCCCTCCACTTT.

The chain has TRBV28 and TRBJ2-4; 8 bases agree with TRBD1. The V and J ends lost 7 bases and 2 bases, in that order; junction bases with no gene match: 10. Germline V gene lookup returns CDR1 MDHEN and CDR2 SYDVKM. The CDR3 length is 16 residues. The DNA of the CDR3 is TGTGCCAGCACCAAAACCAGGACAGGGTCCAAAAACATTCAGTACTTC. It codes for CASTKTRTGSKNIQYF.

A single count supports this clone. This chain joins TRBV9 and TRBJ1-2; 9 bases map to TRBD1. The germline gives CDR1 SGDLS, CDR2 YYNGEE. This CDR3 region has 14 residues. V lost 10 bases and J lost 5; bases outside the gene matches: 12. This CDR3 is CASSGTGLWYGYTF. In DNA form, the CDR3 reads TGTGCCTCCTCCGGGACAGGGTTGTGGTATGGCTACACCTTC.

V gene TRBV13 combines with J gene TRBJ1-3; D remains unclear. V was shortened by 0 bases and J by 0 bases, with 12 bases between the two germline ends. The germline CDR1 and CDR2 sequences are PRHDT and FYEKMQ (reference sequence). This CDR3 spans 17 amino acids. CDR3 DNA sequence: TGTGCCAGCAGCTTAGGCGGAGGCGGGAGCTCTGGAAACACCATATATTTT. Translation: CASSLGGGGSSGNTIYF.

The chain employs TRBV6-2 or TRBV6-3 and TRBJ2-1; 10 bases agree with TRBD2. The junction had 5 bases not matched to a gene; V was cut back by 2 bases and J by 1 base. This CDR3 comprises 17 residues. Germline V gene data show CDR1 as MNHEY and CDR2 as SVGEGT. CDR3 amino acids: CASSYDIAGGSYNEQFF. The CDR3 coding sequence is TGTGCCAGCAGTTACGATATAGCGGGGGGTTCCTACAATGAGCAGTTCTTC.

The rearrangement links TRBV6-5 to TRBJ2-1; D might be TRBD2 (5 bases). Trimming pared 0 bases from V and 0 bases from J, leaving 9 bases between. This CDR3 region has 16 residues. Germline CDR1 reads MNHEY; CDR2 reads SVGAGI. CDR3 protein: CASSYSKRGSYNEQFF. The DNA for the CDR3 is TGTGCCAGCAGTTACTCGAAACGGGGCTCCTACAATGAGCAGTTCTTC.

J is TRBJ2-7 and V is TRBV19; 9 bases are a match to TRBD1. V lost 6 bases, J lost 3 bases, and 12 bases stayed unmatched. The length of the CDR3 is 16 residues. Germline V CDR1 and CDR2: LNHDA, SQIVND (reference sequence). The CDR3 reads CASRPSDRGLNYEQYF. The DNA for the CDR3 is TGTGCCAGTAGGCCATCGGACAGGGGCCTTAACTACGAGCAGTACTTC.

The chain links TRBV24-1 to TRBJ2-1; D is perhaps TRBD2 (5 bases). Germline values: CDR1 KGHDR, CDR2 SFDVKD. Trimming cost V 3 bases and J 0 bases, with 14 bases left between them. The CDR3 has 17 amino acids. The CDR3 region has the DNA TGTGCCACCAGTGATGTGGAGGTGAGGAGCTCCTACAATGAGCAGTTCTTC. Translated: CATSDVEVRSSYNEQFF.

The J gene is TRBJ1-1, the V gene TRBV7-9, with D hard to call. V lost 1 base and J 3 bases, leaving 6 bases between the germline ends. This CDR3 comprises 13 residues. CDR1 is SEHNR, CDR2 FQNEAQ, per germline (reference sequence). The DNA for the CDR3 is TGTGCCAGCAGCTTAGGCACGGACACTGAAGCTTTCTTT. Translation: CASSLGTDTEAFF.

There are a few counts of this clone. The chain carries TRBV4-2 and TRBJ2-7; no firm D call. Trimming took 0 bases from V and 2 from J, leaving 11 bases between them. Per germline, CDR1 LGHNA and CDR2 YNFKEQ. This CDR3 has 15 residues. The DNA for the CDR3 is TGTGCCAGCAGCCAAGATAATCCAGGAACCTACGAGCAGTACTTC. Its translation: CASSQDNPGTYEQYF.

CDR3 nucleotide sequence: TGTGCCAGCACCGTAGAGCCAGGGGCCCAGGGAGGCAATCAGCCCCAGCATTTT. This encodes CASTVEPGAQGGNQPQHF. The chain uses TRBV28 and TRBJ1-5; weak D call: TRBD1 (6 bases). V was trimmed by 7 bases and J by 2 bases, leaving 24 bases between them. This CDR3 has 18 amino acids. Germline V gene sequence: CDR1 MDHEN, CDR2 SYDVKM.

The chain has TRBV15 and TRBJ1-1, with D possibly being TRBD1 (6 bases). V shed 3 bases and J shed 0 bases, with 14 bases lying between them. The CDR3 loop spans 16 amino acids. The V gene's germline CDR1 is LNHNV and CDR2 YYDKDF (reference sequence). The CDR3 bases are TGTGCCACCAGCAGTCCCCGGGACATATTGAACACTGAAGCTTTCTTT. This gives the protein CATSSPRDILNTEAFF.

Remarks on this clone: At one of its ends the junction is not consistent with the germline gene, which may arise from a read error. Here the CDR3 DNA reads TGTGCCAGCAGAGAAGGGACTAGCGGCTACAATGAGCAGTTCTTC. This codes for CASREGTSGYNEQFF. The V and J genes are TRBV6-1 and TRBJ2-1; 11 bases align to TRBD2. The germline V gene encodes CDR1 MNHNS and CDR2 SASEGT. CDR3 size: 15 residues.

This chain connects TRBV5-1 to TRBJ1-3, with a possible D match to TRBD1 (6 bases). Trimming took 3 bases from V and 1 from J, leaving 20 bases between them. This CDR3 contains 18 residues. Looked up from germline, CDR1 is SGHRS and CDR2 is YFSETQ. This CDR3 is CASSWGSGAVKSGNTIYF. In nucleotides, the CDR3 is TGCGCCAGCAGCTGGGGGTCAGGGGCCGTTAAATCTGGAAACACCATATATTTT. The variable domain in full, completed from reference TRBV5-1 and TRBJ1-3, reads KAGVTQTPRYLIKTRGQQVTLSCSPISGHRSVSWYQQTPGQGLQFLFEYFSETQRNKGNFPGRFSGRQFSNSRSEMNVSTLELGDSALYLCASSWGSGAVKSGNTIYFGEGSWLTVV.

The table lists this clone with a count of one. The chain recombines TRBV28 with TRBJ2-1; 14 nucleotides match TRBD2. The CDR3 extends over 16 amino acids. Germline trimming cut 5 bases from V and 8 bases from J; bases unmatched to any gene: 8. The germline CDR1 and CDR2 sequences are MDHEN and SYDVKM. DNA of the CDR3: TGTGCCAGCAGTGCCGGACTAGCGGGAGGTACGGATGAGCAGTTCTTC. Its protein is CASSAGLAGGTDEQFF. The variable domain in full, with the rest retrieved from reference TRBV28 and TRBJ2-1, is DVKVTQSSRYLVKRTGEKVFLECVQDMDHENMFWYRQDPGLGLRLIYFSYDVKMKEKGDIPEGYSVSREKKERFSLILESASTNQTSMYLCASSAGLAGGTDEQFFGPGTRLTVL.

This sequence joins TRBV6-5 and TRBJ1-1, with 8 bases identical to TRBD1. Germline CDR1 MNHEY, CDR2 SVGAGI. The V segment lost 8 bases and the J segment 2 bases; nucleotides outside the gene matches: 10. The CDR3 covers 15 residues. In DNA, the CDR3 is TGTGCCAGCGTCAACCCCGGACAGGGCAACACTGAAGCTTTCTTT. Protein product: CASVNPGQGNTEAFF.

J is TRBJ2-7 and V is TRBV6-5; possibly TRBD1 for D (7 bases). Trimming removed 9 bases from V and 1 base from J, with 13 bases in between. The CDR3 totals 13 residues. The germline V gene encodes CDR1 MNHEY and CDR2 SVGAGI. Here the CDR3 DNA reads TGTGCCAGTTCGGCGGGACAGTCCTACGAGCAGTACTTC. It is translated as CASSAGQSYEQYF.

The chain is built from TRBV9 and TRBJ2-7; possibly TRBD2 for D (6 bases). The V gene lost 2 bases and the J gene lost 2 bases, with 11 bases spanning the gap. Germline V gene data show CDR1 as SGDLS and CDR2 as YYNGEE. CDR3 length: 14 amino acids. The CDR3 is CASSVSPGAYEQYF. CDR3 coding DNA: TGTGCCAGCAGCGTTTCCCCGGGAGCCTACGAGCAGTACTTC.

The genes are TRBV6-5 and TRBJ1-2, with D tentatively TRBD1 (6 bases). From germline, CDR1 is MNHEY and CDR2 SVGAGI. The length of the CDR3 is 13 residues. Trimming stripped 7 bases from V and 4 bases from J, with 13 bases between. CDR3 nucleotides: TGTGCCAGCACTCAACAGGGTGTCTATGGCTACACCTTC. Encoded protein: CASTQQGVYGYTF.